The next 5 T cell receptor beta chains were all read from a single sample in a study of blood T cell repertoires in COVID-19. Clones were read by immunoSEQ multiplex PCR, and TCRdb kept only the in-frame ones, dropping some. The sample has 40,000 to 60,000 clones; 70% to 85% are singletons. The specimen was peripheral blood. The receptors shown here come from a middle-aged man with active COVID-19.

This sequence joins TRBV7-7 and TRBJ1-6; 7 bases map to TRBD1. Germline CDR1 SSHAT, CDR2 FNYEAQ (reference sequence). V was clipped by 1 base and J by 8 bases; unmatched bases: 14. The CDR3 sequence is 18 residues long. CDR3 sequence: CASSLEHLQGVPDSPLHF. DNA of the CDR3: TGTGCCAGCAGCTTAGAACACTTGCAGGGGGTCCCAGATTCACCCCTCCACTTT.

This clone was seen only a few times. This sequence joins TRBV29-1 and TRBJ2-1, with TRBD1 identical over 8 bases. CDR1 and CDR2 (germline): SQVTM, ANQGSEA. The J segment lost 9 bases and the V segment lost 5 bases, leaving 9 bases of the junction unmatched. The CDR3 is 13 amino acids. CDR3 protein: CSVTQGAFTEQFF. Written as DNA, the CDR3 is TGCAGCGTTACCCAGGGGGCCTTTACTGAGCAGTTCTTC.

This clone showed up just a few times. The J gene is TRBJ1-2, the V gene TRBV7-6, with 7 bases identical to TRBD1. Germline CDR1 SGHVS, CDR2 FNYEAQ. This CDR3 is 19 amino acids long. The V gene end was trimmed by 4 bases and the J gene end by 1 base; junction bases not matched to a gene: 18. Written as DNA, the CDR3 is TGTGCCAGCAGCTCCAACCCGAACAGGGGAGCTACGGATAACTATGGCTACACCTTC. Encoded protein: CASSSNPNRGATDNYGYTF.

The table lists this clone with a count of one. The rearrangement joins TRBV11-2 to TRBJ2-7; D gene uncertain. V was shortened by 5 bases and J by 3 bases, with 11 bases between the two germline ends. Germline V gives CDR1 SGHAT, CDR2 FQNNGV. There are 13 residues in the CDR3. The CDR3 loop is CASSQGRLYEQYF. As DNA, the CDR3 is TGTGCCAGCAGCCAAGGCAGGCTCTACGAGCAGTACTTC.

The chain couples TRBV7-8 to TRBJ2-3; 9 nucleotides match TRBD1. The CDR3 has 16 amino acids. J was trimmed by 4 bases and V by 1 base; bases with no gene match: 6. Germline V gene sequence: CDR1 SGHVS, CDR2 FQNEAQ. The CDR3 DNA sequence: TGTGCCAGCAGCTTAGAGGGGACAGGGAATGCAGATACGCAGTATTTT. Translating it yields CASSLEGTGNADTQYF.